These 3 T cell receptor beta chains came from one sample sequenced in a study of blood T cells in healthy people across ages. Next came a second PCR, run for about 6 to 11 cycles, which used a sample-barcoded 5' primer along with a J-beta primer mix. TCRdb independently ran MiXCR on the 5' RACE reads; one entry per CDR3 protein. The sample contains 950,000 to 1,200,000 distinct CDR3 sequences, roughly two fifths of which appear only once. The material sequenced was blood. The receptors shown here come from a young man in good health.

This clonotype was observed a handful of times. The chain employs TRBV5-1 and TRBJ1-1; weak D call: TRBD1 (5 bases). CDR1 SGHRS and CDR2 YFSETQ come from the germline V gene. The CDR3 has 14 residues. V lost 2 bases to trimming and J lost 4 bases, with 12 bases between them. The CDR3 reads CASSLWGRSTEAFF. CDR3 DNA sequence: TGCGCCAGCAGCTTATGGGGCAGGAGCACTGAAGCTTTCTTT.

This clonotype occurred once. The chain carries TRBV4-3 and TRBJ2-5; TRBD2 agrees at 8 bases. Trimming at V came to 3 bases and at J to 11 bases, leaving 14 bases not matched to a gene. Germline assignment: CDR1 LGHNA and CDR2 YSLEER. CDR3 length: 15 residues. This CDR3 reads CASSQGLEGGNEQYF. The DNA of the CDR3 is TGCGCCAGCAGCCAGGGACTAGAAGGTGGCAATGAGCAGTACTTC.

This clonotype was counted many times. This chain links TRBV4-3 with TRBJ1-2, with D unresolved. CDR3 length: 13 amino acids. Trimming left V 0 bases short and J 8 bases short, with 10 bases between. Germline V CDR1 and CDR2: LGHNA, YSLEER. For the CDR3, the DNA is TGCGCCAGCAGCCAAGATAAGGCACCCGGCTACACCTTC. It translates to CASSQDKAPGYTF.